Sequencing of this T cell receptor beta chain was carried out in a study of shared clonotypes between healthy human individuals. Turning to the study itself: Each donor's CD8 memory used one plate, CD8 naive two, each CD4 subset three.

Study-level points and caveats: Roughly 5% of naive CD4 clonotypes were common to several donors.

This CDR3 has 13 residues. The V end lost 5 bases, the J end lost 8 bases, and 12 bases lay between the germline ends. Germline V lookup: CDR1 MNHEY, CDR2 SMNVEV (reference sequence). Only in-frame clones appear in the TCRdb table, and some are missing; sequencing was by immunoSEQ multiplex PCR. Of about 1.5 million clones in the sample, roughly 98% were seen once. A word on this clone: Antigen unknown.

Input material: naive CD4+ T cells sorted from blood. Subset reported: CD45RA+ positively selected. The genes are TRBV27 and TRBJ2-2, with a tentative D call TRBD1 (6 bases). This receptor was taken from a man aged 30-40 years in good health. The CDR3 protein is CASSRPGEGELFF. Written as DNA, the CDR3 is TGTGCCAGCAGTCGCCCAGGGGAAGGGGAGCTGTTTTTT.